This T cell receptor beta chain was identified in a study of T cell responses to AZD1222 COVID-19 vaccine. The assay was immunoSEQ multiplex PCR, and TCRdb's table has in-frame clones only and misses some. Of roughly 100,000 clones listed, approximately 89% were seen once; the top ten hold around 8.7%. The clonotype was recovered from an adult in good health. The sample consisted of peripheral blood, taken on day 0 of AZD1222 vaccination.

As DNA, the CDR3 is TGTGCCAGCAGCTCACAGCTGCCGGGGGAGCAGTACTTC. This gives the protein CASSSQLPGEQYF. The chain is built from TRBV7-2 and TRBJ2-7; tentatively, D is TRBD2 (5 bases). V was shortened by 4 bases and J by 7 bases, with 14 bases between the two germline ends. The germline V gene has CDR1 SGHTA and CDR2 FQGNSA. The CDR3 is 13 residues long.